Listed here are 12 T cell receptor beta chains from one sample, sequenced in a study of T cell responses to AZD1222 COVID-19 vaccine. The method was immunoSEQ multiplex PCR; TCRdb's version includes in-frame clones alone and lacks a portion of them. The sample lists more than 250,000 clones; over 90% were seen once. Sequencing was performed on peripheral blood, taken on day 0 of AZD1222 vaccination. These receptors were obtained from an adult in good health.

The chain joins TRBV7-2 to TRBJ2-5; TRBD1 might be the D (6 bases). CDR3 length: 15 residues. In germline, CDR1 is SGHTA, CDR2 FQGNSA. Trimming took 3 bases from V and 4 from J, leaving 15 bases between them. CDR3 sequence reads: CASSFWGPVGETQYF. The CDR3 nucleotides are TGTGCCAGCAGCTTTTGGGGGCCGGTGGGAGAGACCCAGTACTTC.

The V and J genes are TRBV20-1 and TRBJ1-6, with D maybe TRBD1 (5 bases). V dropped 5 bases and J dropped 8 bases, with 7 bases sitting between them. Germline-derived CDR1 and CDR2 are DFQATT and SNEGSKA (reference sequence). The CDR3 runs 11 residues. CDR3 protein: CSARGDSPLHF. The CDR3 DNA is TGCAGTGCTCGGGGGGATTCACCCCTCCACTTT.

V and J are TRBV3-1 (or the pseudogene TRBV3-2) and TRBJ1-1; the D gene is possibly TRBD1 (5 bases). The CDR3 has 14 residues. Germline lookup yields CDR1 LGHDT and CDR2 YNNKEL (reference sequence). The V and J ends lost 4 bases and 1 base respectively, with 10 bases between them. CDR3 coding DNA: TGTGCCAGCAGCCGCCTGACAGAGAACACTGAAGCTTTCTTT. Amino acids: CASSRLTENTEAFF.

The chain's CDR3 is CASSLALVSRDRGGHEQYF. Written as DNA, the CDR3 is TGTGCCAGCAGCTTAGCGCTAGTTTCCCGGGACAGGGGTGGGCACGAGCAGTACTTC. V is TRBV7-2 and J is TRBJ2-7; TRBD1 matches at 10 bases. The germline V gene encodes CDR1 SGHTA and CDR2 FQGNSA. After removal of 0 bases from V and 5 bases from J, the junction contained 16 bases not matched to a gene. The CDR3 totals 19 residues.

The chain uses TRBV5-1 and TRBJ2-3, with TRBD2 as a possible D gene (6 bases). This CDR3 contains 16 residues. V gave up 0 bases and J gave up 4 bases, with 15 bases separating them. Per the germline V gene, CDR1 is SGHRS and CDR2 is YFSETQ. CDR3 coding DNA: TGCGCCAGCAGCTTGGTGGCGGGAACGGGCGCAGATACGCAGTATTTT. As protein: CASSLVAGTGADTQYF.

The J gene is TRBJ1-6, the V gene TRBV10-2; perhaps TRBD1 as D (5 bases). The CDR3 extends over 10 amino acids. V was shortened by 4 bases and J by 14 bases, with 6 bases between the two germline ends. Germline CDR1 is WSHSY and CDR2 is SAAADI. Here the CDR3 reads CASSGGSLHF. In DNA form, the CDR3 reads TGCGCCAGCAGTGGGGGGTCCCTCCACTTT.

This chain links TRBV18 with TRBJ2-1; 8 bases match TRBD2. The CDR3 is made up of 16 amino acids. V gave up 3 bases and J gave up 4 bases; unmatched junction bases: 8. Germline CDR1 and CDR2: KGHSH and LQKENI. The CDR3 reads CASSPLAGIGYNEQFF. Written as DNA, the CDR3 is TGTGCCAGCTCACCTTTAGCGGGAATTGGGTACAATGAGCAGTTCTTC.

The CDR3 DNA is TGTGCCAGCACCCCCCGCGGTGAGCCAGATACGCAGTATTTT. Its protein product is CASTPRGEPDTQYF. V gene TRBV7-9 combines with J gene TRBJ2-3; D ambiguous. Germline V gives CDR1 SEHNR, CDR2 FQNEAQ (reference sequence). V was cut by 7 bases and J by 4 bases, with 15 bases left in between. This CDR3 spans 14 amino acids. Variable domain in full (rest from reference TRBV7-9 and TRBJ2-3): DTGVSQNPRHKITKRGQNVTFRCDPISEHNRLYWYRQTLGQGPEFLTYFQNEAQLEKSRLLSDRFSAERPKGSFSTLEIQRTEQGDSAMYLCASTPRGEPDTQYFGPGTRLTVL.

V is TRBV2 and J is TRBJ2-7; TRBD1 might be the D (5 bases). V was pared by 4 bases and J by 0 bases, with 10 bases between. CDR1 is SNHLY and CDR2 is FYNNEI in the germline V gene. The CDR3 covers 14 residues. CDR3 DNA sequence: TGTGCCAGCAGTGTGGGCAGGGACTCCTACGAGCAGTACTTC. Residues: CASSVGRDSYEQYF.

The chain combines TRBV24-1 with TRBJ1-2; a weak D match, TRBD1 (6 bases). The germline V gene encodes CDR1 KGHDR and CDR2 SFDVKD. The CDR3 covers 13 residues. Trimming took off 5 bases at V and 3 bases at J, with 9 bases between the two ends. The CDR3 DNA follows: TGTGCCACCAGTGTGGGGGCGGACTATGGCTACACCTTC. Its translation is CATSVGADYGYTF.

Notes on this clone: The same CDR3 also results from other DNA sequences found in this sample. The chain is built from TRBV2 and TRBJ1-6; D unclear. The CDR3 has 11 residues. Germline V gives CDR1 SNHLY, CDR2 FYNNEI. V lost 5 bases, J lost 7 bases, and 3 bases lay in between. The CDR3 protein is CASSSNSPLHF. In DNA, the CDR3 is TGTGCCAGCAGTTCAAATTCACCCCTCCACTTT.

This clone occurred many times. V gene TRBV28 combines with J gene TRBJ1-6; D unclear. The CDR3 is 13 amino acids. Looked up from germline, CDR1 is MDHEN and CDR2 is SYDVKM. V was clipped by 6 bases and J by 4 bases, with 7 bases between them. CDR3 sequence (DNA): TGTGCCAGCAGCGTAGAATATAATTCACCCCTCCACTTT. Encoded protein: CASSVEYNSPLHF.